The clone carrying this T cell receptor beta chain has just one count. Its antigen remains unidentified. These data belong to a study of cytomegalovirus exposure and HLA in healthy donors. CDR1 and CDR2 (germline): GTSNPN, SVGIG (reference sequence). The trim removed 1 base at V and 5 bases at J, leaving 8 bases unmatched. This CDR3 has 15 residues. General study points: Being productive about 90% or about 30% of the time was typical of most TCR beta V segments in an earlier analysis.

The PCR employed 60 Vbeta primers together with 13 Jbeta primers. Generated by immunoSEQ multiplex PCR, the TCRdb table keeps only in-frame clones and is missing some. The data show approximately 170,000 clones, with around 81% seen just once and 0.9% to 1.1% held by the top ten. The sequence came from a woman aged 40 to 49 in good health and CMV-seronegative. Sequencing was performed on PBMCs. The V call is TRBV30, the J call TRBJ2-7; 10 bases map to TRBD2. CDR3: CAWSDGRGLAHEQYF. The CDR3 coding sequence is TGTGCCTGGAGTGACGGTCGGGGACTAGCGCACGAGCAGTACTTC.